Below, 11 T cell receptor beta chains from the same sample are listed, as sequenced in a study of patients and donors after allogeneic stem cell transplantation. TCRdb processed the RT-PCR reads anew with MiXCR; each CDR3 protein has one entry. The table shows hundreds of thousands of distinct CDR3 sequences, with 16% occurring only once. Specimen: blood, either unsorted or a sorted T cell fraction (not recorded which). The receptors here all came from a human donor who was either an allogeneic HSCT recipient or a stem cell or donor lymphocyte infusion donor (not recorded which). It is not recorded whose cells these are; they may come from a transplant donor.

V usage is TRBV5-1 and J usage is TRBJ1-2; D gene unclear. This CDR3 region has 15 residues. The germline V gene has CDR1 SGHRS and CDR2 YFSETQ. The V and J ends lost 0 bases and 0 bases respectively, with 9 bases between them. CDR3 DNA: TGCGCCAGCAGCTTGGGGTCCACCTCTAACTATGGCTACACCTTC. Its protein is CASSLGSTSNYGYTF.

There are a few counts of this clonotype. This chain uses TRBV6-1 with TRBJ2-2; TRBD2 is a possible D gene (5 bases). The CDR3 length is 16 residues. The V gene lost 6 bases and the J gene lost 0 bases, with 14 bases spanning the gap. Looked up from germline, CDR1 is MNHNS and CDR2 is SASEGT. The CDR3 sequence: CASSPLGSANTGELFF. The CDR3 DNA follows: TGTGCCAGCAGCCCCCTGGGTAGCGCGAACACCGGGGAGCTGTTTTTT.

This sequence joins TRBV12-3 or TRBV12-4 and TRBJ1-6; D perhaps matches TRBD1 (5 bases). V lost 2 bases and J 7 bases, leaving 9 bases between the germline ends. CDR3 length equals 14 residues. CDR3 residues: CASSLTRANSPLHF. The CDR3 coding sequence is TGTGCCAGCAGTTTAACCAGGGCCAATTCACCCCTCCACTTT.

This clonotype has ten or more counts. The junction does not match germline at one end; this may be a read error. The rearrangement links TRBV5-1 to TRBJ2-5; 8 nucleotides line up with TRBD1. The CDR3 is 13 amino acids. In germline, CDR1 is SGHRS, CDR2 YFSETQ. The CDR3 nucleotides are TGTGCCAGCAGCTTACAGGGGGGAGAGACCCAGTACTTC. Translating gives CASSLQGGETQYF.

The chain is built from TRBV6-5 and TRBJ1-1, with D perhaps matching TRBD1 (6 bases). Trimming cost V 2 bases and J 0 bases, with 10 bases left between them. This CDR3 spans 15 amino acids. CDR1 MNHEY and CDR2 SVGAGI come from the germline V gene. CDR3 DNA: TGTGCCAGCAGTTACCTGAGGGGGATGAACACTGAAGCTTTCTTT. Translating gives CASSYLRGMNTEAFF.

This clonotype was counted between two and nine times. The chain employs TRBV12-3 or TRBV12-4 and TRBJ2-3; 11 bases agree with TRBD2. The CDR3 totals 16 residues. Trimming at V came to 6 bases and at J to 5 bases, leaving 10 bases not matched to a gene. CDR3 sequence: CASSLLAGGRGDTQYF. The CDR3 nucleotides read TGTGCCAGCAGCCTATTAGCGGGGGGGCGTGGAGATACGCAGTATTTT.

This clonotype was picked up a small number of times. CDR3 nucleotides: TGTGCCAGCAGTTTCTTCCCGGGACTAGCGGGAGAGCCCGGGGAGCTGTTTTTT. Its protein product is CASSFFPGLAGEPGELFF. This chain uses TRBV6-4 with TRBJ2-2; TRBD2 matches 14 bases. CDR3 length equals 18 residues. From germline, CDR1 is MRHNA and CDR2 SNTAGT. After removal of 5 bases from V and 6 bases from J, the junction contained 11 bases not matched to a gene.

This rearrangement joins TRBV15 to TRBJ2-1; no definite D call. Germline V gene data show CDR1 as LNHNV and CDR2 as YYDKDF (reference sequence). Trimming pared 1 base from V and 6 bases from J, leaving 10 bases between. The CDR3 sequence is 14 residues long. DNA of the CDR3: TGTGCCACCAGCAGAGCAAGCCTCTTCAATGAGCAGTTCTTC. It yields the protein CATSRASLFNEQFF.

The chain combines TRBV10-3 with TRBJ1-1, with D unresolved. CDR3 size: 15 residues. Germline lookup yields CDR1 ENHRY and CDR2 SYGVKD. V lost 7 bases to trimming and J lost 1 base, with 16 bases between them. The CDR3 sequence: CAIILPALRNTEAFF. The CDR3 DNA sequence: TGTGCCATCATTCTCCCCGCACTTCGGAACACTGAAGCTTTCTTT.

This clonotype was counted only a few times. The V and J genes are TRBV4-1 and TRBJ1-1; D is unresolved. Germline V gives CDR1 MGHRA, CDR2 YSYEKL. Trimming shortened V by 0 bases and J by 0 bases, and 11 bases separated the two germline ends. This CDR3 is built from 16 residues. In nucleotides, the CDR3 is TGCGCCAGCAGCCAAGAATTTCCGAGTATGAACACTGAAGCTTTCTTT. Amino acids: CASSQEFPSMNTEAFF.

This clonotype was seen at least ten times. This chain links TRBV12-3 or TRBV12-4 with TRBJ1-2; tentatively, D is TRBD1 (6 bases). The CDR3 sequence is 14 residues long. Trimming shortened V by 3 bases and J by 4 bases, and 12 bases separated the two germline ends. The DNA of the CDR3 is TGTGCCAGCAGTTTCGGGGGGCGAATCTATGGCTACACCTTC. It translates to CASSFGGRIYGYTF.